This paragraph reports one T cell receptor beta chain. Its antigen is unidentified. The data originate from a study of cytomegalovirus exposure and HLA in healthy donors. CDR1 is SGHDN and CDR2 is FVKESK in the germline V gene. J was trimmed by 5 bases and V by 2 bases; bases with no gene match: 8. This CDR3 has 16 residues. PCR primers comprised 60 Vbeta and 13 Jbeta primers. The authors' processing: In a later analysis, some 10 million of 65 million to 80 million unique beta chains occurred in at least two donors. Repertoires were generated with immunoSEQ multiplex PCR, while TCRdb's copy carries only in-frame clones and drops some. V and J calls and clone size are those listed in that table; D and trimming were worked out from the DNA. Of 220,000 or so clones in the sample, around four fifths are singletons; the top ten hold about 3.8%. Study-wide findings and caveats: By HLA locus, TCR association rates varied in a later analysis, with DRB1 showing the most and HLA-C the fewest.

The sample was PBMCs. This TCR was sampled from a male donor in good health and CMV-seronegative. The genes are TRBV14 and TRBJ2-5, with 10 bases lining up with TRBD2. CDR3 sequence reads: CASSQTAGGQRETQYF. DNA of the CDR3: TGTGCCAGCAGCCAAACAGCGGGAGGGCAGCGGGAGACCCAGTACTTC.